This T cell receptor (beta chain) was observed in a study of PD-L1 blockade in urothelial cancer. Broader study findings: TCR clonality was measured in pretreatment peripheral blood. Clonality below the median predicted better survival.

As for time point: peripheral blood 6 weeks after treatment start. Patients were living with locally advanced or metastatic urothelial carcinoma. Looked up from germline, CDR1 is SGHDT and CDR2 is YYEEEE. V lost 4 bases, J lost 0 bases, and 5 bases stayed unmatched. The CDR3 sequence is 17 residues long. Synthetic TCR analog templates were added to each PCR reaction. Profiled with immunoSEQ multiplex PCR; TCRdb holds only in-frame clones, not every one. Here the sample spans about 91,000 clones, less than 85% being singletons. In the case of this clone: As yet, its antigen is unknown.

The TCR originated in a man aged 65 to 85 with urothelial cancer. This specimen consisted of PBMCs, obtained around atezolizumab (anti-PD-L1) treatment. The rearrangement uses TRBV5-6 and TRBJ2-3; 13 nucleotides match TRBD2. The CDR3 here is CASSQGLAGTSTDTQYF. The CDR3 DNA follows: TGTGCCAGCAGCCAGGGACTAGCGGGAACTAGCACAGATACGCAGTATTTT.